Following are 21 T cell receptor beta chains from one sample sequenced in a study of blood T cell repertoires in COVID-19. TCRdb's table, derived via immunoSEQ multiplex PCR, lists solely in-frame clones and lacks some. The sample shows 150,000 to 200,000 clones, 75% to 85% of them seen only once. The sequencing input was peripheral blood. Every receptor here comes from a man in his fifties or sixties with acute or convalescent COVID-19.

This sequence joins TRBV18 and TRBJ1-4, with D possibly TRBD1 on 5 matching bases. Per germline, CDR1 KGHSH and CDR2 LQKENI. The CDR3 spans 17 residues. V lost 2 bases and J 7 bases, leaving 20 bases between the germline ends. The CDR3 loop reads CASSPFQGRGTSEKLFF. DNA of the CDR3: TGTGCCAGCTCACCATTTCAGGGAAGAGGAACGAGTGAAAAACTGTTTTTT. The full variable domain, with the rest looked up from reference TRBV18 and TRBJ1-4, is NAGVMQNPRHLVRRRGQEARLRCSPMKGHSHVYWYRQLPEEGLKFMVYLQKENIIDESGMPKERFSAEFPKEGPSILRIQQVVRGDSAAYFCASSPFQGRGTSEKLFFGSGTQLSVL.

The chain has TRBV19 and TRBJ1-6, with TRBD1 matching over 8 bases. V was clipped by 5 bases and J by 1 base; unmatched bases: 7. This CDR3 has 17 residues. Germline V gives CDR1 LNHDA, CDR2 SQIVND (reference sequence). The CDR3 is CASSAGTGRSYNSPLHF. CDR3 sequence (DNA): TGTGCCAGTAGTGCCGGGACAGGAAGGTCCTATAATTCACCCCTCCACTTT.

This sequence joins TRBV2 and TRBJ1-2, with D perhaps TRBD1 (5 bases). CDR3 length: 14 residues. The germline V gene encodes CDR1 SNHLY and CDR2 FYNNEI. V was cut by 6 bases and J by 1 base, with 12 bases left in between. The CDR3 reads CASRGQGGNYGYTF. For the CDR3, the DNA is TGTGCCAGCAGGGGGCAGGGCGGTAACTATGGCTACACCTTC.

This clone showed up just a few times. CDR3 coding DNA: TGTGCCAGCAGCCAAGAGACGCAGGGGAACTATGGCTACACCTTC. Translating it yields CASSQETQGNYGYTF. The chain uses TRBV3-1 (or the pseudogene TRBV3-2) and TRBJ1-2, with a possible D match to TRBD1 (6 bases). Trimming removed 0 bases from V and 2 bases from J, with 10 bases in between. CDR1 and CDR2 from the germline V gene are LGHDT and YNNKEL (reference sequence). This CDR3 comprises 15 residues.

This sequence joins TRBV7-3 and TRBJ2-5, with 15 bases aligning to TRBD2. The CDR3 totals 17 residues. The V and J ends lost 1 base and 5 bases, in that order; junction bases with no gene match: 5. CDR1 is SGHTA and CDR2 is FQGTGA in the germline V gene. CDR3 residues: CASSLMGTSGRNETQYF. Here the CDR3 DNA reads TGTGCCAGCAGCTTAATGGGGACTAGCGGGAGGAACGAGACCCAGTACTTC. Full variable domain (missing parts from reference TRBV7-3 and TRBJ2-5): GAGVSQTPSNKVTEKGKYVELRCDPISGHTALYWYRQSLGQGPEFLIYFQGTGAADDSGLPNDRFFAVRPEGSVSTLKIQRTERGDSAVYLCASSLMGTSGRNETQYFGPGTRLLVL.

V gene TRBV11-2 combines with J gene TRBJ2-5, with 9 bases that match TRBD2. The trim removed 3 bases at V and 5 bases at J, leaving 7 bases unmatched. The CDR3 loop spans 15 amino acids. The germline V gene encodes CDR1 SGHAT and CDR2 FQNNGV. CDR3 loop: CASSLGGRARETQYF. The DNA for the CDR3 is TGTGCCAGCAGCTTGGGCGGGAGGGCCAGGGAGACCCAGTACTTC.

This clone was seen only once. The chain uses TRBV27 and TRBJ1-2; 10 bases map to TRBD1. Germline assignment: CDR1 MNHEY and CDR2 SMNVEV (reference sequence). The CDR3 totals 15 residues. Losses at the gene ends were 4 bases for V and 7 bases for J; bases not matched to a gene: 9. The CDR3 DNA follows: TGTGCCAGCAGTTGGGACAGGGGTTCAGAGGGTGGCTACACCTTC. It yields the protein CASSWDRGSEGGYTF.

The CDR3, as DNA: TGCGCCAGCAGGGACCGGGACAGGGGTAACTATGGCTACACCTTC. It codes for CASRDRDRGNYGYTF. The chain uses TRBV5-1 and TRBJ1-2, with 10 nucleotides matching TRBD1. Germline values: CDR1 SGHRS, CDR2 YFSETQ. With V trimmed by 5 bases and J by 1 base, 5 bases remained unmatched. The CDR3 has 15 residues.

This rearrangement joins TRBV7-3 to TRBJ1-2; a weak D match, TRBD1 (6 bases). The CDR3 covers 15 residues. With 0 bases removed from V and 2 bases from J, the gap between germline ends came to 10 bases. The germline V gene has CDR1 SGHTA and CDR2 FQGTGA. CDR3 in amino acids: CASSLTGGANYGYTF. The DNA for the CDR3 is TGTGCCAGCAGCTTAACAGGGGGTGCCAACTATGGCTACACCTTC.

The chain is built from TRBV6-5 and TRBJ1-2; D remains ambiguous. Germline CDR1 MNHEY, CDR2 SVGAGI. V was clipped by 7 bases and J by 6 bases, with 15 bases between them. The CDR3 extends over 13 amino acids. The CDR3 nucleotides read TGTGCCAGCACCCCTAGAGAAGAGGATGGCTACACCTTC. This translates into CASTPREEDGYTF.

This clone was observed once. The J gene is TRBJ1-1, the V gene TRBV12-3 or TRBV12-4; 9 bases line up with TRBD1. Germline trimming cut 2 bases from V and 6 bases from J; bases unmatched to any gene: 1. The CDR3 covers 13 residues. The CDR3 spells CASSLYRGPEAFF. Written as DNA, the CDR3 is TGTGCCAGCAGTTTATACAGGGGGCCTGAAGCTTTCTTT.

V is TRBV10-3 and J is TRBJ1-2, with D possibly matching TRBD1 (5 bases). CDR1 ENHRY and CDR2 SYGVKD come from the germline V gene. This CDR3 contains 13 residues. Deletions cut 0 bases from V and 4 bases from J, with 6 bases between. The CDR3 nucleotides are TGTGCCATCAGTGAGTCGGACATCTATGGCTACACCTTC. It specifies CAISESDIYGYTF.

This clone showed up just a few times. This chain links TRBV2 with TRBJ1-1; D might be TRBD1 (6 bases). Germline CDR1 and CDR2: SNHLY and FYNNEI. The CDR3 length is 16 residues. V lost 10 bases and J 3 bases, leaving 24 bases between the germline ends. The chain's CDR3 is CAINGGGPKGDTEAFF. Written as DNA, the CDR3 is TGTGCCATCAATGGTGGGGGCCCAAAGGGGGACACTGAAGCTTTCTTT.

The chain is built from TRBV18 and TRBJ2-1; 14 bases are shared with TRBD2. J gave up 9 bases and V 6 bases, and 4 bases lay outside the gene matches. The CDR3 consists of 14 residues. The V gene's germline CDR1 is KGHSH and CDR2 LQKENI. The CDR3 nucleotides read TGTGCCAGCTCGCTGGGACTAGCGGGAGCTGAGCAGTTCTTC. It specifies CASSLGLAGAEQFF.

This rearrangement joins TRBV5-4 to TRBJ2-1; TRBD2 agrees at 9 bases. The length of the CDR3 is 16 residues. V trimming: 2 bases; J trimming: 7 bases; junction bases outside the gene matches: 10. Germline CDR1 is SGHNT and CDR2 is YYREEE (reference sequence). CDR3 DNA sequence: TGTGCCAGCAGCTTTTCCCTTCTAGCGGGAATGAATGAGCAGTTCTTC. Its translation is CASSFSLLAGMNEQFF.

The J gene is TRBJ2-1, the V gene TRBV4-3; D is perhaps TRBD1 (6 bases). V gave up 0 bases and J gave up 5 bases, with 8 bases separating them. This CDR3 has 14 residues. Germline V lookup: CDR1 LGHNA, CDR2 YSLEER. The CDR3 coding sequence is TGCGCCAGCAGCCAAGAATGGGACAACAATGAGCAGTTCTTC. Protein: CASSQEWDNNEQFF.

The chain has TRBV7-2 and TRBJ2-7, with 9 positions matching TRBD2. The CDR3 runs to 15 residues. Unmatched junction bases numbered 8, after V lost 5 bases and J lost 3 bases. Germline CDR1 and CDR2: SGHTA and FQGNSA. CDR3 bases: TGTGCCAGCAGCCGGGAGGCTAGCGGGAACTACGAGCAGTACTTC. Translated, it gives CASSREASGNYEQYF.

The CDR3 DNA is TGTGCCAGCAGCTTAGATAAAGAGACCCAGTACTTC. Residues: CASSLDKETQYF. The genes are TRBV7-2 and TRBJ2-5, with D unclear. CDR3 size: 12 residues. Trimming stripped 1 base from V and 3 bases from J, with 3 bases between. CDR1 is SGHTA and CDR2 is FQGNSA in the germline V gene. Full variable domain (outside the CDR3, taken from reference TRBV7-2 and TRBJ2-5): GAGVSQSPSNKVTEKGKDVELRCDPISGHTALYWYRQSLGQGLEFLIYFQGNSAPDKSGLPSDRFSAERTGGSVSTLTIQRTQQEDSAVYLCASSLDKETQYFGPGTRLLVL.

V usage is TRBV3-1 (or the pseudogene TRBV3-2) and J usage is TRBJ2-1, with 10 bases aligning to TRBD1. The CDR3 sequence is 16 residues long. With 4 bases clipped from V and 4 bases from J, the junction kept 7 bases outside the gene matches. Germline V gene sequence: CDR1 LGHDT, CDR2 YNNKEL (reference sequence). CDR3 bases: TGTGCCAGCAGCCCAAGGCTGGGACAGGGGTACAATGAGCAGTTCTTC. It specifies CASSPRLGQGYNEQFF.

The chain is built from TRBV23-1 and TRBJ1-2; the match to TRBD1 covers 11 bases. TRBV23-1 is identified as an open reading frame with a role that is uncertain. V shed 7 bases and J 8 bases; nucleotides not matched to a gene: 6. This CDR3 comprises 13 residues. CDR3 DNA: TGCGCCAGCAAGGGACAGGGGGTAATCGGCTACACCTTC. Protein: CASKGQGVIGYTF.

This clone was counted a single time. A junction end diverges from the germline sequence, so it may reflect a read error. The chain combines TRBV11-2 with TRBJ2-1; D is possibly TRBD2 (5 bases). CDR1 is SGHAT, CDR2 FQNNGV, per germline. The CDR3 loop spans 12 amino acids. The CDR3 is CASRLAADEQFF. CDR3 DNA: TGTGCCAGCAGATTAGCAGCGGATGAGCAGTTCTTC.